This TCR beta chain was observed in a study of blood T cell repertoires in COVID-19. On the study more broadly: Samples taken during acute and convalescent COVID-19 were collected in the United States, Italy and Spain. PBMCs, B-cell-depleted T cells, or T cells were the source of the cDNA or gDNA that made up the material.

Per the original data handling: Amplification of reference gene primers was used by the study to estimate nucleated cell counts. The repertoire was sequenced with immunoSEQ multiplex PCR; TCRdb's copy has only in-frame clones and lacks some. V, J and clone size are those of that table, while D and trimming were read from the DNA. The repertoire consists of some 200,000 clones, with approximately 84% occurring once and the leading ten covering 2.9%. Sequenced sample: peripheral blood. This TCR was sampled from a man aged 50-59 years who had recovered from COVID-19.

The CDR3 coding sequence is TGTGCCAGCAGTTGGGGGCCCCTCTCCTACGAGCAGTACTTC. Translated, it gives CASSWGPLSYEQYF. The chain recombines TRBV6-5 with TRBJ2-7; possibly TRBD1 for D (6 bases). Trimming removed 4 bases at V and 0 bases at J, with 10 bases between. CDR3 size: 14 residues. From germline, CDR1 is MNHEY and CDR2 SVGAGI.